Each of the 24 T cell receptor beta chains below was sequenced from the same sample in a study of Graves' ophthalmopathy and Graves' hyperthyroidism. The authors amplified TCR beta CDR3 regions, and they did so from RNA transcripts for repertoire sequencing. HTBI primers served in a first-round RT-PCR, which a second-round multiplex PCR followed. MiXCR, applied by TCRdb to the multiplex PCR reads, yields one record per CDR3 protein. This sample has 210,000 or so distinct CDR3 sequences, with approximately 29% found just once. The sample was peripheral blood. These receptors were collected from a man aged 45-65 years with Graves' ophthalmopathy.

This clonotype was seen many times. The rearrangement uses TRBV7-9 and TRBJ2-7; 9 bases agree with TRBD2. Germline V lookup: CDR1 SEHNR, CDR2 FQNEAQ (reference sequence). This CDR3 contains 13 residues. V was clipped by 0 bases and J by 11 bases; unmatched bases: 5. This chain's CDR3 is CASSLARGGVEYF. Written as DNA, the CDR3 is TGTGCCAGCAGCTTAGCTCGCGGGGGGGTCGAGTACTTC.

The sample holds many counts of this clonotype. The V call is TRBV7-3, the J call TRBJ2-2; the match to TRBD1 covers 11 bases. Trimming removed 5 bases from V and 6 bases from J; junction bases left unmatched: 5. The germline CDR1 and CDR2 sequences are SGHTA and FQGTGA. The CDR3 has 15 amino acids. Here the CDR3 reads CASSLRTGGSGELFF. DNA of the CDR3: TGTGCCAGCAGCCTCCGGACAGGGGGCTCCGGGGAGCTGTTTTTT. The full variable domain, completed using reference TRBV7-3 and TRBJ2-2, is GAGVSQTPSNKVTEKGKYVELRCDPISGHTALYWYRQSLGQGPEFLIYFQGTGAADDSGLPNDRFFAVRPEGSVSTLKIQRTERGDSAVYLCASSLRTGGSGELFFGEGSRLTVL.

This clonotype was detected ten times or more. The CDR3 here is CSVESGTGVGYTF. In DNA, the CDR3 is TGCAGCGTCGAATCCGGGACAGGCGTAGGCTACACCTTC. The rearrangement links TRBV29-1 to TRBJ1-2; 8 bases line up with TRBD1. The J segment lost 8 bases and the V segment lost 6 bases, leaving 11 bases of the junction unmatched. Per the germline V gene, CDR1 is SQVTM and CDR2 is ANQGSEA. The CDR3 covers 13 residues.

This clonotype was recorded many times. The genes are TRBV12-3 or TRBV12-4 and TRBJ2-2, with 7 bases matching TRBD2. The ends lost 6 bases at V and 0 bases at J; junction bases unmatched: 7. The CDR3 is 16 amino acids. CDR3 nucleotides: TGTGCCAGCAGAAAACCGAGCGGGGCGAACACCGGGGAGCTGTTTTTT. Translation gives CASRKPSGANTGELFF.

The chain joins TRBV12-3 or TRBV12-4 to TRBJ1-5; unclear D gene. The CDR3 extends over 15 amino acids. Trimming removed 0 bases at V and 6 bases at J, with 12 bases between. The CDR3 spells CASSLAPDSTQPQHF. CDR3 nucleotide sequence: TGTGCCAGCAGTTTAGCCCCGGACTCTACTCAGCCCCAGCATTTT.

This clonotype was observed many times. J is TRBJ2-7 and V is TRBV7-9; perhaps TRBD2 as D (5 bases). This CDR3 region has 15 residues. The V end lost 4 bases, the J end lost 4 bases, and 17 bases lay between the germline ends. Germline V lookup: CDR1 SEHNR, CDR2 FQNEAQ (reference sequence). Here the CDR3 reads CASSSIVRATYEQYF. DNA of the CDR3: TGTGCCAGCAGCTCCATCGTGCGGGCCACGTACGAGCAGTACTTC. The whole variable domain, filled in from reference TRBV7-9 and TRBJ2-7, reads DTGVSQNPRHKITKRGQNVTFRCDPISEHNRLYWYRQTLGQGPEFLTYFQNEAQLEKSRLLSDRFSAERPKGSFSTLEIQRTEQGDSAMYLCASSSIVRATYEQYFGPGTRLTVT.

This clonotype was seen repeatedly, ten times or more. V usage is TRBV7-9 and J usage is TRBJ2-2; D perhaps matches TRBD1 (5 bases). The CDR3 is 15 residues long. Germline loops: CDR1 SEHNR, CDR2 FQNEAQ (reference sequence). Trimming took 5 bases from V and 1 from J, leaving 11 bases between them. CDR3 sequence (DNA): TGTGCCAGCAGCCCCAGCCAGGGGAACACCGGGGAGCTGTTTTTT. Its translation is CASSPSQGNTGELFF.

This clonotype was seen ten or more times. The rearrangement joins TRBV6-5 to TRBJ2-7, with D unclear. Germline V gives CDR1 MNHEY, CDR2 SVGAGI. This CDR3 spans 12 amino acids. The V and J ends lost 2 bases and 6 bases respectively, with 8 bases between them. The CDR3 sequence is CASSYPVAEQYF. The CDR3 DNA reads TGTGCCAGCAGTTACCCGGTGGCCGAGCAGTACTTC.

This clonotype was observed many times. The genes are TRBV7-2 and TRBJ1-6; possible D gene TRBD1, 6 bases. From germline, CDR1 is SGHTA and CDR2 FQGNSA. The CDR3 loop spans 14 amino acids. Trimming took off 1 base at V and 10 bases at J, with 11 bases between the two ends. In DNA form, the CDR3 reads TGTGCCAGCAGCTTAGAACAGGGCGGGTCACCCCTCCACTTT. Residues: CASSLEQGGSPLHF. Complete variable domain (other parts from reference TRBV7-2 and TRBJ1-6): GAGVSQSPSNKVTEKGKDVELRCDPISGHTALYWYRQSLGQGLEFLIYFQGNSAPDKSGLPSDRFSAERTGGSVSTLTIQRTQQEDSAVYLCASSLEQGGSPLHFGNGTRLTVT.

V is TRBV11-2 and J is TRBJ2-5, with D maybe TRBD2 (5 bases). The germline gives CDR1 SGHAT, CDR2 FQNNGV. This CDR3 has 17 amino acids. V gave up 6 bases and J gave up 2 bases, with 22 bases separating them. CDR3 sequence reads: CASRPYSGKATQETQYF. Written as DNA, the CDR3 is TGTGCCAGCAGGCCATACTCCGGGAAAGCCACACAAGAGACCCAGTACTTC.

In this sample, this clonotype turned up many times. The CDR3 region is CASSLAGSSNQPQHF. Written as DNA, the CDR3 is TGTGCCAGCAGCTTAGCGGGAAGCAGCAATCAGCCCCAGCATTTT. The chain couples TRBV7-8 to TRBJ1-5; D is unclear. Germline V lookup: CDR1 SGHVS, CDR2 FQNEAQ. There are 15 residues in the CDR3. Trimming stripped 0 bases from V and 1 base from J, with 7 bases between.

The CDR3 sequence: CASSPTIAEAFF. The CDR3 region has the DNA TGTGCCAGCAGTCCTACTATCGCTGAAGCTTTCTTT. The V gene is TRBV12-3 or TRBV12-4, the J gene TRBJ1-1, with D uncertain. The CDR3 is 12 residues long. Trimming took off 5 bases at V and 6 bases at J, with 10 bases between the two ends.

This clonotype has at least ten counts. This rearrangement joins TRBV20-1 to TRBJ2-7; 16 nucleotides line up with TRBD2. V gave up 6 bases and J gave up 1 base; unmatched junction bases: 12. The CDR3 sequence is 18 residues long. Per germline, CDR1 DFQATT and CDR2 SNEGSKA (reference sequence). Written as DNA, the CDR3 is TGCAGTGCCATAGGGACTAGCGGGAGGGCCTTGGGGTCCTACGAGCAGTACTTC. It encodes CSAIGTSGRALGSYEQYF.

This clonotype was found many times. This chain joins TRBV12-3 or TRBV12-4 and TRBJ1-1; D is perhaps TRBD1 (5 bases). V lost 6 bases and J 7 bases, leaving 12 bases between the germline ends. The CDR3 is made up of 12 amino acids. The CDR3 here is CASRGDLGEAFF. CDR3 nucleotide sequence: TGTGCCAGCAGAGGGGATTTAGGTGAAGCTTTCTTT.

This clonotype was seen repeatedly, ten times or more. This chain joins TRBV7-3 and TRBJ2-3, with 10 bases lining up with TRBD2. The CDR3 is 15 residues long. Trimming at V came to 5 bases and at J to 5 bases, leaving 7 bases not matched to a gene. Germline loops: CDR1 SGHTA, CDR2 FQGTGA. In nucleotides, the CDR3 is TGTGCCAGCAGCGCGACTAGCGGGTTGCTAGATACGCAGTATTTT. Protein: CASSATSGLLDTQYF.

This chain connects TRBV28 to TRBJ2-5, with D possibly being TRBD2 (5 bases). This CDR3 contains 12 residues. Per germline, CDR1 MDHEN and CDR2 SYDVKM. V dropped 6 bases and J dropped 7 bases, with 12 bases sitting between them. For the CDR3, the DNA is TGTGCCAGCAGAATATTAGAGGGGACCCAGTACTTC. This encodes CASRILEGTQYF.

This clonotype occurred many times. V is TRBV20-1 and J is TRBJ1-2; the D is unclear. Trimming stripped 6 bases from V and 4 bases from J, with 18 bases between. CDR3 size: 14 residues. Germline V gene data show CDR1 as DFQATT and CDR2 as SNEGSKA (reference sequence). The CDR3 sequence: CSAQSVTGFYGYTF. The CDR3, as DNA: TGCAGTGCGCAATCGGTGACCGGCTTCTATGGCTACACCTTC.

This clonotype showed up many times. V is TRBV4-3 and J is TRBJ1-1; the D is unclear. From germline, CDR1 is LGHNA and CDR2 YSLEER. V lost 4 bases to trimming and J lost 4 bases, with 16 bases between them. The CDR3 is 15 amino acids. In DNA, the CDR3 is TGCGCCAGCAGCCTCACCCGCCGGATCACCACTGAAGCTTTCTTT. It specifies CASSLTRRITTEAFF.

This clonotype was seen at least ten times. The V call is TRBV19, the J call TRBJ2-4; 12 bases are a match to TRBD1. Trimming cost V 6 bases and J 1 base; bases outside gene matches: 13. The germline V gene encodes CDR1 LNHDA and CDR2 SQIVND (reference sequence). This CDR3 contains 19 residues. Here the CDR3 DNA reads TGTGCCAGTAGGGAACACCGGGACAGGGGGCGAGGGGCCAAAAACATTCAGTACTTC. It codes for CASREHRDRGRGAKNIQYF. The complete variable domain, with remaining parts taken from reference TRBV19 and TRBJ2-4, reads DGGITQSPKYLFRKEGQNVTLSCEQNLNHDAMYWYRQDPGQGLRLIYYSQIVNDFQKGDIAEGYSVSREKKESFPLTVTSAQKNPTAFYLCASREHRDRGRGAKNIQYFGAGTRLSVL.

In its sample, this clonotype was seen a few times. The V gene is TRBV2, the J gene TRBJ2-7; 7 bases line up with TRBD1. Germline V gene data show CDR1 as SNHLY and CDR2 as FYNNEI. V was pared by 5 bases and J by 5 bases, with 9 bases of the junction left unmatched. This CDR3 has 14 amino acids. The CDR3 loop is CASSRQGGRDEQYF. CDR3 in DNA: TGTGCCAGCAGTCGACAGGGTGGTCGAGACGAGCAGTACTTC.

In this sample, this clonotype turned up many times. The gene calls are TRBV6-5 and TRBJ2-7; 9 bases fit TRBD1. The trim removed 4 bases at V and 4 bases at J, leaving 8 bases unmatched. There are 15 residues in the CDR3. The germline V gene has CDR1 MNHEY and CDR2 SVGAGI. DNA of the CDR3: TGTGCCAGCAGTTTCGGACAGGGGAGGTGGTACGAGCAGTACTTC. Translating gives CASSFGQGRWYEQYF.

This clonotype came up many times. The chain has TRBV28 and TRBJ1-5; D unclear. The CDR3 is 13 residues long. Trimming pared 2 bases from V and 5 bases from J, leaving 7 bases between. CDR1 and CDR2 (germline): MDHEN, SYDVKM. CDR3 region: CASSLDGYQPQHF. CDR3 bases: TGTGCCAGCAGTTTAGACGGTTATCAGCCCCAGCATTTT.

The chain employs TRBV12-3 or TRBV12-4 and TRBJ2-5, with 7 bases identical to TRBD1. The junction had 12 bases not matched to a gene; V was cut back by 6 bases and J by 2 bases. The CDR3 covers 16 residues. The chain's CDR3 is CASSRSRDSLQETQYF. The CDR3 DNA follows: TGTGCCAGCAGCCGAAGCCGGGACAGTTTACAAGAGACCCAGTACTTC.

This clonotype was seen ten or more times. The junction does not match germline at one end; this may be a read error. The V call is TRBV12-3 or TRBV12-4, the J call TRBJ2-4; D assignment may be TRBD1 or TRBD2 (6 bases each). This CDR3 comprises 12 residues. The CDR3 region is CASSQHLGGRNF. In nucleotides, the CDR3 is TGTGCCAGCAGCCAGCATCTGGGGGGCAGGAACTTC.